A single sample is the source of the 19 T cell receptor beta chains below, sequenced in a study of cytomegalovirus exposure and HLA in healthy donors. 60 Vbeta and 13 Jbeta primers were used in PCR. The assay was immunoSEQ multiplex PCR, and TCRdb's table has in-frame clones only and misses some. Its clone listing holds fewer than 250,000 clones. Input material: PBMCs. The receptors were gathered from a young woman in good health and CMV-seropositive.

J is TRBJ1-2 and V is TRBV28; the match to TRBD1 covers 7 bases. In germline, CDR1 is MDHEN, CDR2 SYDVKM. V lost 5 bases, J lost 6 bases, and 3 bases stayed unmatched. The CDR3 covers 12 residues. The CDR3 DNA reads as TGTGCCAGCAGTGGACAGGATCATGGCTACACCTTC. It codes for CASSGQDHGYTF.

This chain links TRBV18 with TRBJ1-2; 10 bases are shared with TRBD1. This CDR3 spans 13 amino acids. V shed 4 bases, J shed 8 bases, and the junction held 4 bases outside the gene matches. In germline, CDR1 is KGHSH, CDR2 LQKENI. In DNA form, the CDR3 reads TGTGCCAGCTCACAAGGGACAGGGGACGGCTACACCTTC. It specifies CASSQGTGDGYTF.

The rearrangement links TRBV10-3 to TRBJ1-1; 8 nucleotides align to TRBD1. This CDR3 spans 16 amino acids. J was trimmed by 0 bases and V by 4 bases; bases with no gene match: 7. Germline loops: CDR1 ENHRY, CDR2 SYGVKD. This CDR3 is CAISVGQGAVNTEAFF. The CDR3 DNA follows: TGTGCCATCAGTGTGGGGCAGGGGGCGGTGAACACTGAAGCTTTCTTT.

The chain joins TRBV7-8 to TRBJ1-1; TRBD1 matches 10 bases. This CDR3 comprises 14 residues. Germline assignment: CDR1 SGHVS and CDR2 FQNEAQ. V gave up 1 base and J gave up 10 bases; unmatched junction bases: 6. DNA of the CDR3: TGTGCCAGCAGCTTAGGAGGCAGGACAGGGGGAGCTTTCTTT. Its protein is CASSLGGRTGGAFF.

V and J are TRBV5-1 and TRBJ1-2, with a possible D match to TRBD1 (5 bases). The V end lost 4 bases, the J end lost 8 bases, and 15 bases lay between the germline ends. The CDR3 consists of 13 residues. CDR1 and CDR2 (germline): SGHRS, YFSETQ. The CDR3 DNA is TGCGCCAGCAGCCCTGACGGGCACAGGGGCTACACCTTC. Translated, it gives CASSPDGHRGYTF.

The V gene is TRBV10-3, the J gene TRBJ1-1; D is undetermined. Trimming stripped 3 bases from V and 5 bases from J, with 22 bases between. The CDR3 contains 17 residues. Germline V gene lookup returns CDR1 ENHRY and CDR2 SYGVKD. Here the CDR3 reads CAISDVGGTSWRTEAFF. CDR3 DNA: TGTGCCATCAGTGACGTCGGCGGTACATCGTGGAGGACTGAAGCTTTCTTT.

The chain is built from TRBV7-2 and TRBJ2-7, with TRBD1 matching over 9 bases. The CDR3 length is 15 residues. V lost 5 bases, J lost 2 bases, and 7 bases stayed unmatched. Germline V gives CDR1 SGHTA, CDR2 FQGNSA. Here the CDR3 reads CASSATGGSPYEQYF. The CDR3 DNA reads as TGTGCCAGCAGCGCGACAGGGGGGTCTCCCTACGAGCAGTACTTC.

This chain joins TRBV7-2 and TRBJ2-7, with TRBD2 as a possible D gene (6 bases). The CDR3 covers 15 residues. The V gene's germline CDR1 is SGHTA and CDR2 FQGNSA. V was pared by 6 bases and J by 4 bases, with 19 bases between. The CDR3 nucleotides read TGTGCCAGCAGGGTCTCGGGAGAGGGGACGTACGAGCAGTACTTC. It translates to CASRVSGEGTYEQYF.

The chain recombines TRBV4-3 with TRBJ2-1; TRBD2 matches 7 bases. The CDR3 has 17 residues. The J segment lost 0 bases and the V segment lost 0 bases, leaving 5 bases of the junction unmatched. Germline CDR1 LGHNA, CDR2 YSLEER. CDR3 in amino acids: CASSQDGRGSSYNEQFF. The CDR3 DNA is TGCGCCAGCAGCCAAGACGGTCGCGGGAGCTCCTACAATGAGCAGTTCTTC.

This CDR3 is CASSYSSGLSYEQYF. CDR3 bases: TGTGCCAGCAGTTACTCTAGCGGGCTTTCCTACGAGCAGTACTTC. The chain combines TRBV6-5 with TRBJ2-7, with 7 positions matching TRBD2. The J segment lost 1 base and the V segment lost 0 bases, leaving 3 bases of the junction unmatched. The CDR3 sequence is 15 residues long. Germline CDR1 reads MNHEY; CDR2 reads SVGAGI.

The rearrangement joins TRBV30 to TRBJ2-1; tentatively, D is TRBD2 (6 bases). The germline CDR1 and CDR2 sequences are GTSNPN and SVGIG (reference sequence). This CDR3 contains 14 residues. Deletions cut 8 bases from V and 5 bases from J, with 19 bases between. The CDR3 DNA follows: TGTGCCCTCGGCCTAGCGACAAATAACAATGAGCAGTTCTTC. Protein product: CALGLATNNNEQFF.

The V gene is TRBV28, the J gene TRBJ1-1; D gene uncertain. V lost 5 bases, J lost 5 bases, and 9 bases lay in between. The CDR3 spans 12 residues. CDR1 and CDR2 (germline): MDHEN, SYDVKM. CDR3 nucleotide sequence: TGTGCCAGCAGTCTTGGGCTGACTGAAGCTTTCTTT. It encodes CASSLGLTEAFF.

The chain couples TRBV7-6 to TRBJ2-3, with a possible D match to TRBD2 (5 bases). V shed 0 bases and J shed 2 bases, with 6 bases lying between them. Germline V gene lookup returns CDR1 SGHVS and CDR2 FNYEAQ. The CDR3 sequence is 14 residues long. Here the CDR3 reads CASSLASDTDTQYF. The CDR3 DNA follows: TGTGCCAGCAGCTTAGCTAGCGACACAGATACGCAGTATTTT.

The V gene is TRBV29-1, the J gene TRBJ2-7, with TRBD1 matching over 11 bases. Germline trimming cut 4 bases from V and 6 bases from J; bases unmatched to any gene: 8. CDR1 is SQVTM, CDR2 ANQGSEA, per germline. This CDR3 is 14 amino acids long. As DNA, the CDR3 is TGCAGCGTTGCGGCGCGGACAGGGGGCCTCGAGCAGTACTTC. Translated, it gives CSVAARTGGLEQYF.

The chain couples TRBV4-3 to TRBJ2-1, with 7 bases fitting TRBD2. The CDR3 extends over 15 amino acids. The J segment lost 6 bases and the V segment lost 0 bases, leaving 5 bases of the junction unmatched. Looked up from germline, CDR1 is LGHNA and CDR2 is YSLEER. DNA for the CDR3: TGCGCCAGCAGCCAAGACTGGCGGGAGTCCAATGAGCAGTTCTTC. This encodes CASSQDWRESNEQFF.

The chain links TRBV6-5 to TRBJ1-1; 7 bases agree with TRBD1. The germline CDR1 and CDR2 sequences are MNHEY and SVGAGI. Trimming removed 6 bases from V and 0 bases from J; junction bases left unmatched: 1. The CDR3 runs to 13 residues. This chain's CDR3 is CASRTGMNTEAFF. The CDR3 bases are TGTGCCAGCAGGACAGGGATGAACACTGAAGCTTTCTTT.

The chain carries TRBV4-1 and TRBJ2-7; 10 nucleotides line up with TRBD2. Germline V gene sequence: CDR1 MGHRA, CDR2 YSYEKL. The V segment lost 8 bases and the J segment 7 bases; nucleotides outside the gene matches: 8. CDR3 size: 13 residues. CDR3 in amino acids: CASRGTSVGEQYF. The CDR3 nucleotides read TGCGCCAGCCGGGGGACTAGCGTGGGGGAGCAGTACTTC.

The chain recombines TRBV9 with TRBJ1-2; TRBD1 matches at 8 bases. J gave up 6 bases and V 2 bases, and 6 bases lay outside the gene matches. The CDR3 extends over 14 amino acids. Germline lookup yields CDR1 SGDLS and CDR2 YYNGEE. The CDR3 DNA follows: TGTGCCAGCAGCGTCGTGACAGGGGATGATGGCTACACCTTC. This translates into CASSVVTGDDGYTF.

The rearrangement uses TRBV29-1 and TRBJ2-1, with a tentative D call TRBD2 (6 bases). The CDR3 has 12 amino acids. V was clipped by 7 bases and J by 9 bases, with 16 bases between them. Germline-derived CDR1 and CDR2 are SQVTM and ANQGSEA. Here the CDR3 DNA reads TGCAGCGCCGGGGGTACGGAAGGTGAGCAGTTCTTC. Its protein product is CSAGGTEGEQFF.